A single sample gave rise to the 14 T cell receptor beta chains below, sequenced in a study of blood T cell repertoires in COVID-19. Assay used: immunoSEQ multiplex PCR; TCRdb lists only in-frame clones, some missing. Of 150,000 to 200,000 clones detected, roughly 85% appear once; the ten largest clones hold roughly 21%. Sequencing was carried out using peripheral blood. Receptors originate from a man aged 55 to 70 with active or convalescent COVID-19.

The V gene is TRBV5-1, the J gene TRBJ2-6; 7 bases match TRBD1. The CDR3 loop spans 16 amino acids. The V gene end was trimmed by 3 bases and the J gene end by 2 bases; junction bases not matched to a gene: 5. Germline V gene lookup returns CDR1 SGHRS and CDR2 YFSETQ. The CDR3 DNA sequence: TGCGCCAGCAGCTCTACCACAGGGGCTGGGGCCAACGTCCTGACTTTC. Its translation: CASSSTTGAGANVLTF.

The chain links TRBV4-1 to TRBJ2-7, with a possible D match to TRBD1 (5 bases). This CDR3 is built from 16 residues. The germline V gene has CDR1 MGHRA and CDR2 YSYEKL. Trimming shortened V by 0 bases and J by 4 bases, and 16 bases separated the two germline ends. CDR3 in amino acids: CASSQDPRAKGYEQYF. DNA of the CDR3: TGCGCCAGCAGCCAAGATCCCAGGGCGAAAGGGTACGAGCAGTACTTC.

This clone has just one count. The J gene is TRBJ1-1, the V gene TRBV27, with D maybe TRBD1 (5 bases). CDR1 is MNHEY, CDR2 SMNVEV, per germline (reference sequence). The CDR3 totals 12 residues. V dropped 3 bases and J dropped 11 bases, with 13 bases sitting between them. The CDR3 DNA reads as TGTGCCAGCAGTTTCACGCGGGGCAGGGCTTTCTTT. Its translation: CASSFTRGRAFF.

The genes are TRBV2 and TRBJ1-5, with 7 bases identical to TRBD1. Looked up from germline, CDR1 is SNHLY and CDR2 is FYNNEI. V gave up 7 bases and J gave up 2 bases; unmatched junction bases: 11. The CDR3 is made up of 16 amino acids. The CDR3 bases are TGTGCCAGCACCGTGGACGACAGGGCGGGCAATCAGCCCCAGCATTTT. Translating gives CASTVDDRAGNQPQHF.

This clone has only a few counts. The chain has TRBV20-1 and TRBJ1-1, with D hard to call. The V end was cut by 6 bases, the J end by 2 bases, with 7 bases between. Germline loops: CDR1 DFQATT, CDR2 SNEGSKA (reference sequence). The length of the CDR3 is 11 residues. The CDR3, as DNA: TGCAGTGCCCCACAAAACACTGAAGCTTTCTTT. Protein product: CSAPQNTEAFF.

The chain is built from TRBV4-1 and TRBJ2-7; a weak D match, TRBD1 (6 bases). Trimming removed 2 bases at V and 3 bases at J, with 8 bases between. CDR1 is MGHRA, CDR2 YSYEKL, per germline. The CDR3 is 13 amino acids. The DNA of the CDR3 is TGCGCCAGCAGCCAACACAGGGACTACGAGCAGTACTTC. Its protein product is CASSQHRDYEQYF.

This CDR3 reads CASSAEATGRYGYTF. The CDR3 DNA reads as TGTGCCAGCAGCGCCGAGGCTACAGGTCGATATGGCTACACCTTC. V is TRBV9 and J is TRBJ1-2, with TRBD1 as a possible D gene (5 bases). The CDR3 has 15 amino acids. Germline V CDR1 and CDR2: SGDLS, YYNGEE. The V gene lost 3 bases and the J gene lost 5 bases, with 17 bases spanning the gap.

The chain recombines TRBV5-1 with TRBJ1-2; 7 bases agree with TRBD1. This CDR3 is 17 amino acids long. The V gene's germline CDR1 is SGHRS and CDR2 YFSETQ. V was pared by 4 bases and J by 5 bases, with 17 bases of the junction left unmatched. The CDR3 region is CASSPVTGRQGTYGYTF. CDR3 sequence (DNA): TGCGCCAGCAGCCCGGTAACGGGCAGACAGGGAACATATGGCTACACCTTC.

The chain employs TRBV5-1 and TRBJ2-7; no firm D call. Germline V gene data show CDR1 as SGHRS and CDR2 as YFSETQ. Trimming shortened V by 4 bases and J by 0 bases, and 14 bases separated the two germline ends. The CDR3 covers 15 residues. CDR3 sequence: CASSPRVADSYEQYF. CDR3 DNA: TGCGCCAGCAGCCCCCGTGTGGCGGACTCCTACGAGCAGTACTTC. Looking up the rest from reference TRBV5-1 and TRBJ2-7 gives the full variable domain: KAGVTQTPRYLIKTRGQQVTLSCSPISGHRSVSWYQQTPGQGLQFLFEYFSETQRNKGNFPGRFSGRQFSNSRSEMNVSTLELGDSALYLCASSPRVADSYEQYFGPGTRLTVT.

CDR3 in amino acids: CASKTSGQHTEAFF. The CDR3 bases are TGTGCCAGCAAAACGTCAGGACAACACACTGAAGCTTTCTTT. The chain employs TRBV5-5 and TRBJ1-1; possibly TRBD1 for D (5 bases). Deletions cut 6 bases from V and 3 bases from J, with 15 bases between. The germline V gene encodes CDR1 SGHKS and CDR2 YYEKEE (reference sequence). This CDR3 is built from 14 residues.

The chain has TRBV6-5 and TRBJ1-2; 7 nucleotides match TRBD1. Per the germline V gene, CDR1 is MNHEY and CDR2 is SVGAGI. The CDR3 has 15 amino acids. V lost 8 bases, J lost 2 bases, and 11 bases stayed unmatched. CDR3 in amino acids: CASHPDRINNYGYTF. DNA of the CDR3: TGTGCCAGCCACCCGGACAGGATAAACAACTATGGCTACACCTTC.

V is TRBV6-4 and J is TRBJ1-6; 8 bases match TRBD1. CDR3 size: 14 residues. V trimming: 6 bases; J trimming: 7 bases; junction bases outside the gene matches: 5. Germline V gene data show CDR1 as MRHNA and CDR2 as SNTAGT. CDR3 in DNA: TGTGCCAGCAGGGTACAGGGGGACAATTCACCCCTCCACTTT. As protein: CASRVQGDNSPLHF.

The chain uses TRBV11-2 and TRBJ1-5, with 10 bases identical to TRBD1. J gave up 7 bases and V 1 base, and 4 bases lay outside the gene matches. Germline CDR1 is SGHAT and CDR2 is FQNNGV. The CDR3 loop spans 15 amino acids. The CDR3 region is CASSLAGQGVQPQHF. DNA of the CDR3: TGTGCCAGCAGCTTAGCTGGACAGGGGGTCCAGCCCCAGCATTTT.

This chain uses TRBV7-9 with TRBJ1-2; 7 bases are shared with TRBD1. V lost 1 base to trimming and J lost 8 bases; unmatched junction nucleotides: 4. The germline V gene encodes CDR1 SEHNR and CDR2 FQNEAQ (reference sequence). The CDR3 extends over 13 amino acids. This chain's CDR3 is CASSLDRGGGYTF. The CDR3, as DNA: TGTGCCAGCAGCTTAGACAGGGGAGGCGGCTACACCTTC.